The 8 T cell receptor beta chains given below trace back to one sample, sequenced in a study of post-analysis software for immune sequencing data. Findings of the study overall: Controls had lower frequencies than patients of about five TRBV segments, which included TRBV5-6, TRBV5-1 and TRBV20-1.

Every TCR beta cDNA library bore unique molecular identifiers. TCRdb re-derived calls from the PCR reads in MiXCR, one entry per CDR3 protein. The sample consists of fewer than 900,000 distinct CDR3 sequences, approximately 44% of them appearing once. Their recognized antigens are unknown. Sequencing input: blood. The origin of the receptors is a girl between 5 and 17 years old with multiple sclerosis.

The rearrangement joins TRBV6-1 to TRBJ2-3; 9 bases agree with TRBD2. CDR3 size: 16 residues. V lost 3 bases, J lost 3 bases, and 7 bases stayed unmatched. Germline CDR1 reads MNHNS; CDR2 reads SASEGT. The CDR3 region is CASSDLPGLATDTQYF. The CDR3 nucleotides are TGTGCCAGCAGTGACTTACCGGGACTAGCTACAGATACGCAGTATTTT.

CDR3 in DNA: TGTGCCAGCACCCTTGCCGGGCCTCACAGGAGAGAGACCCAGTACTTC. Amino acids: CASTLAGPHRRETQYF. The chain links TRBV27 to TRBJ2-5, with TRBD1 as a possible D gene (5 bases). This CDR3 is 16 amino acids long. Trimming took off 7 bases at V and 4 bases at J, with 22 bases between the two ends. CDR1 and CDR2 (germline): MNHEY, SMNVEV (reference sequence).

A few counts support this clonotype. The chain carries TRBV15 and TRBJ2-1; tentatively, D is TRBD2 (5 bases). There are 16 residues in the CDR3. Germline loops: CDR1 LNHNV, CDR2 YYDKDF (reference sequence). Trimming stripped 0 bases from V and 5 bases from J, with 14 bases between. The CDR3 loop is CATSRDRGSRDNEQFF. CDR3 nucleotides: TGTGCCACCAGCAGAGATCGGGGTAGTCGGGACAATGAGCAGTTCTTC.

This sequence joins TRBV27 and TRBJ2-1, with TRBD1 matching 8 bases. Germline-derived CDR1 and CDR2 are MNHEY and SMNVEV (reference sequence). V lost 0 bases and J lost 11; bases outside the gene matches: 15. The length of the CDR3 is 17 residues. Here the CDR3 reads CASSLSPQGAVGLKQFF. DNA of the CDR3: TGTGCCAGCAGTTTATCTCCCCAGGGGGCGGTGGGTCTGAAGCAGTTCTTC.

This clonotype was counted only a few times. The rearrangement uses TRBV19 and TRBJ2-6; D is ambiguous. V was pared by 4 bases and J by 0 bases, with 4 bases between. Germline values: CDR1 LNHDA, CDR2 SQIVND (reference sequence). The CDR3 has 14 residues. This CDR3 is CASSTRSGANVLTF. As DNA, the CDR3 is TGTGCCAGTAGTACCCGCTCTGGGGCCAACGTCCTGACTTTC.

This clonotype was detected a few times. This chain uses TRBV2 with TRBJ2-1; D is possibly TRBD2 (5 bases). The CDR3 has 16 residues. The V gene's germline CDR1 is SNHLY and CDR2 FYNNEI. V was cut by 7 bases and J by 3 bases, with 19 bases left in between. The CDR3 coding sequence is TGTGCCAGCAATCCCGGCGGGCGGGCCTTCTACAATGAGCAGTTCTTC. It encodes CASNPGGRAFYNEQFF.

The chain joins TRBV20-1 to TRBJ2-3, with a possible D match to TRBD2 (5 bases). The germline V and J ends were trimmed by 3 bases and 2 bases, with 12 bases remaining between them. This CDR3 comprises 14 residues. Germline V gives CDR1 DFQATT, CDR2 SNEGSKA (reference sequence). The CDR3 loop reads CSARDPRDTDTQYF. Here the CDR3 DNA reads TGCAGTGCTAGGGACCCCCGGGACACAGATACGCAGTATTTT.

The chain joins TRBV7-9 to TRBJ2-5; perhaps TRBD1 as D (6 bases). The CDR3 runs 17 residues. From germline, CDR1 is SEHNR and CDR2 FQNEAQ (reference sequence). Deletions cut 5 bases from V and 5 bases from J, with 24 bases between. The CDR3 loop reads CASSTYRDTHSGETQYF. The CDR3 region has the DNA TGTGCCAGCAGCACCTACCGGGACACCCACTCGGGGGAGACCCAGTACTTC.